The 20 T cell receptor beta chains reported below all come from one sample, sequenced in a study of blood T cell repertoires in COVID-19. Produced via immunoSEQ multiplex PCR; TCRdb's table is partial and in-frame only. This sample has about 300,000 clones, with 85% to 90% found just once. Sample: peripheral blood. The receptors derive from a human donor in a cohort sampled during active COVID-19.

The chain combines TRBV28 with TRBJ2-7, with D uncertain. The V end was cut by 7 bases, the J end by 0 bases, with 10 bases between. CDR3 size: 13 residues. The germline V gene encodes CDR1 MDHEN and CDR2 SYDVKM. CDR3 sequence: CASTRSSSYEQYF. The CDR3 nucleotides read TGTGCCAGCACTCGGTCTAGCTCCTACGAGCAGTACTTC.

V usage is TRBV7-9 and J usage is TRBJ2-7, with 11 bases matching TRBD2. V gave up 1 base and J gave up 6 bases; unmatched junction bases: 2. Germline values: CDR1 SEHNR, CDR2 FQNEAQ (reference sequence). This CDR3 is built from 14 residues. The CDR3, as DNA: TGTGCCAGCAGCTTAGTAGCGGGAGGGCCCGAGCAGTACTTC. It yields the protein CASSLVAGGPEQYF.

The rearrangement uses TRBV12-3 or TRBV12-4 and TRBJ2-5; D ambiguous. The CDR3 covers 13 residues. V lost 5 bases to trimming and J lost 1 base, with 8 bases between them. CDR3 sequence reads: CASSIHGQETQYF. As DNA, the CDR3 is TGTGCCAGCAGTATCCACGGCCAAGAGACCCAGTACTTC.

V gene TRBV2 combines with J gene TRBJ2-6; weak D call: TRBD2 (5 bases). Germline V CDR1 and CDR2: SNHLY, FYNNEI. This CDR3 comprises 16 residues. The ends were cut back, 7 bases at V and 0 bases at J, with 13 bases in the middle. CDR3 sequence reads: CASTEANLSGANVLTF. The CDR3 bases are TGTGCCAGCACGGAGGCAAACCTCTCTGGGGCCAACGTCCTGACTTTC.

The CDR3 DNA reads TGTGCCAGCTCACCACCGGTCGGGGATGGAGTAGTTGAAGGAGCTTTCTTT. It translates to CASSPPVGDGVVEGAFF. V gene TRBV18 combines with J gene TRBJ1-1; the D is unclear. The CDR3 is 17 amino acids. In germline, CDR1 is KGHSH, CDR2 LQKENI. Between the trimmed V and J ends, which lost 0 bases and 10 bases, there was a span of 24 bases. Based on the CDR3 plus reference TRBV18 and TRBJ1-1, the full variable domain is NAGVMQNPRHLVRRRGQEARLRCSPMKGHSHVYWYRQLPEEGLKFMVYLQKENIIDESGMPKERFSAEFPKEGPSILRIQQVVRGDSAAYFCASSPPVGDGVVEGAFFGQGTRLTVV.

The table lists this clone with a few counts. The V gene is TRBV6-6, the J gene TRBJ1-6; the D gene is possibly TRBD1 (6 bases). The germline CDR1 and CDR2 sequences are MNHNY and SVGAGI (reference sequence). The germline V and J ends were trimmed by 7 bases and 5 bases, with 12 bases remaining between them. The CDR3 spans 14 residues. CDR3 DNA: TGTGCCAGCACCACACAGGGAAATAATTCACCCCTCCACTTT. This encodes CASTTQGNNSPLHF.

The chain combines TRBV5-6 with TRBJ1-6; D is unresolved. The V end was cut by 4 bases, the J end by 12 bases, with 14 bases between. Germline V gives CDR1 SGHDT, CDR2 YYEEEE. The CDR3 extends over 13 amino acids. The CDR3 here is CASSTTPSGPLHF. As DNA, the CDR3 is TGTGCCAGCAGCACGACACCGTCCGGACCCCTCCACTTT. Looking up the rest from reference TRBV5-6 and TRBJ1-6 gives the full variable domain: DAGVTQSPTHLIKTRGQQVTLRCSPKSGHDTVSWYQQALGQGPQFIFQYYEEEERQRGNFPDRFSGHQFPNYSSELNVNALLLGDSALYLCASSTTPSGPLHFGNGTRLTVT.

V is TRBV4-1 and J is TRBJ2-3; 10 bases line up with TRBD2. From germline, CDR1 is MGHRA and CDR2 YSYEKL. V lost 1 base and J lost 0; bases outside the gene matches: 10. The length of the CDR3 is 19 residues. The chain's CDR3 is CASSQGPWTSGMSTDTQYF. CDR3 in DNA: TGCGCCAGCAGCCAAGGACCCTGGACTAGCGGAATGAGCACAGATACGCAGTATTTT.

J is TRBJ1-1 and V is TRBV20-1; the D gene is possibly TRBD1 (6 bases). The CDR3 is 14 residues long. Germline V gene data show CDR1 as DFQATT and CDR2 as SNEGSKA (reference sequence). Trimming took 3 bases from V and 7 from J, leaving 18 bases between them. CDR3 nucleotides: TGCAGTGCTAGTTCGAGGGGGAGGGGAGTTGAAGCTTTCTTT. Protein sequence: CSASSRGRGVEAFF.

The chain joins TRBV27 to TRBJ2-1, with D perhaps TRBD2 (6 bases). CDR1 and CDR2 (germline): MNHEY, SMNVEV (reference sequence). The CDR3 consists of 16 residues. V lost 2 bases and J 3 bases, leaving 14 bases between the germline ends. The CDR3 region is CASSLGRGGFYNEQFF. For the CDR3, the DNA is TGTGCCAGCAGTTTAGGTCGTGGGGGGTTCTACAATGAGCAGTTCTTC.

The chain has TRBV28 and TRBJ1-4; possible D gene TRBD1, 6 bases. Germline V lookup: CDR1 MDHEN, CDR2 SYDVKM. Trimming shortened V by 6 bases and J by 2 bases, and 13 bases separated the two germline ends. The CDR3 runs to 15 residues. The CDR3 DNA follows: TGTGCCAGCAGGCTACAGGGTATGACTAATGAAAAACTGTTTTTT. This gives the protein CASRLQGMTNEKLFF. Combining the CDR3 with reference TRBV28 and TRBJ1-4 gives the whole variable domain DVKVTQSSRYLVKRTGEKVFLECVQDMDHENMFWYRQDPGLGLRLIYFSYDVKMKEKGDIPEGYSVSREKKERFSLILESASTNQTSMYLCASRLQGMTNEKLFFGSGTQLSVL.

The chain carries TRBV19 and TRBJ1-4; 7 bases match TRBD1. This CDR3 comprises 12 residues. The trim removed 6 bases at V and 8 bases at J, leaving 3 bases unmatched. Germline loops: CDR1 LNHDA, CDR2 SQIVND (reference sequence). The CDR3 DNA sequence: TGTGCCAGTAGCCTACAGGGGGAAAAACTGTTTTTT. Its protein is CASSLQGEKLFF.

The rearrangement uses TRBV6-5 and TRBJ2-1, with a possible D match to TRBD1 (5 bases). Germline V lookup: CDR1 MNHEY, CDR2 SVGAGI. The CDR3 is 14 residues long. V lost 6 bases, J lost 6 bases, and 15 bases lay in between. The CDR3 loop reads CASRGERPTNEQFF. The CDR3 coding sequence is TGTGCCAGCAGAGGGGAACGGCCGACCAATGAGCAGTTCTTC.

Here the CDR3 DNA reads TGTGCCAGCAGCCCGACGACAGGCCAGAGTGAAGCTTTCTTT. This sequence encodes CASSPTTGQSEAFF. V usage is TRBV5-5 and J usage is TRBJ1-1; weak D call: TRBD1 (6 bases). Trimming pared 4 bases from V and 7 bases from J, leaving 17 bases between. Germline assignment: CDR1 SGHKS and CDR2 YYEKEE (reference sequence). The CDR3 has 14 residues. The complete variable domain, with remaining parts taken from reference TRBV5-5 and TRBJ1-1, reads DAGVTQSPTHLIKTRGQQVTLRCSPISGHKSVSWYQQVLGQGPQFIFQYYEKEERGRGNFPDRFSARQFPNYSSELNVNALLLGDSALYLCASSPTTGQSEAFFGQGTRLTVV.

The chain couples TRBV2 to TRBJ2-7; 16 positions match TRBD2. V lost 5 bases and J lost 3; bases outside the gene matches: 10. The germline V gene encodes CDR1 SNHLY and CDR2 FYNNEI. The CDR3 contains 18 residues. CDR3 bases: TGTGCCAGCAGTCCCCCCCTGGGACTAGCGGGAGGGGACTACGAGCAGTACTTC. Amino acids: CASSPPLGLAGGDYEQYF.

The V call is TRBV28, the J call TRBJ1-3; 7 bases match TRBD1. The CDR3 length is 15 residues. The V segment lost 8 bases and the J segment 5 bases; nucleotides outside the gene matches: 12. Germline V gene sequence: CDR1 MDHEN, CDR2 SYDVKM. CDR3 coding DNA: TGTGCCAGCGAGGCCGTATTGGGACAGCGAAACACCATATATTTT. It specifies CASEAVLGQRNTIYF.

The chain has TRBV3-1 (or the pseudogene TRBV3-2) and TRBJ2-1; a weak D match, TRBD2 (5 bases). CDR3 length equals 13 residues. The V gene lost 7 bases and the J gene lost 3 bases, with 10 bases spanning the gap. From germline, CDR1 is LGHDT and CDR2 YNNKEL (reference sequence). As DNA, the CDR3 is TGTGCCAGCAAGAACGGAGGCTACAATGAGCAGTTCTTC. Translated: CASKNGGYNEQFF.

The CDR3 DNA follows: TGTGCCAGTAGTATAGGGTTAGCGGGAAACACAGATACGCAGTATTTT. It is translated as CASSIGLAGNTDTQYF. The chain employs TRBV19 and TRBJ2-3, with 8 bases lining up with TRBD2. J gave up 2 bases and V 1 base, and 5 bases lay outside the gene matches. The CDR3 is 16 residues long. The germline V gene has CDR1 LNHDA and CDR2 SQIVND (reference sequence). Filled out from reference TRBV19 and TRBJ2-3, the complete variable domain reads DGGITQSPKYLFRKEGQNVTLSCEQNLNHDAMYWYRQDPGQGLRLIYYSQIVNDFQKGDIAEGYSVSREKKESFPLTVTSAQKNPTAFYLCASSIGLAGNTDTQYFGPGTRLTVL.

The chain has TRBV5-4 and TRBJ2-7; 7 bases agree with TRBD2. The germline CDR1 and CDR2 sequences are SGHNT and YYREEE (reference sequence). The ends lost 7 bases at V and 1 base at J; junction bases unmatched: 20. There are 18 residues in the CDR3. This CDR3 reads CASSPGGGRALASYEQYF. In nucleotides, the CDR3 is TGTGCCAGCTCACCTGGTGGTGGGAGGGCCTTGGCTTCCTACGAGCAGTACTTC.

The genes are TRBV25-1 and TRBJ2-7, with D possibly TRBD2 on 5 matching bases. V lost 5 bases, J lost 3 bases, and 11 bases lay in between. CDR1 and CDR2 (germline): MGHDK, SYGVNS. The CDR3 length is 13 residues. The CDR3 DNA reads TGTGCCAGCAGTTTAGGGAGAGGCTACGAGCAGTACTTC. This sequence encodes CASSLGRGYEQYF.